Presented here are 16 T cell receptor beta chains from one specimen sequenced in a study of blood T cell repertoires in COVID-19. Libraries were prepared by immunoSEQ multiplex PCR; TCRdb keeps only in-frame clonotypes and omits some of them. This table has 250,000 to 350,000 clones, roughly 90% appearing once. Sequences were obtained from peripheral blood. The receptors were gathered from a man aged 18 to 29 who had recovered from COVID-19.

The CDR3 sequence: CASSSGVGTQYF. The CDR3 DNA follows: TGTGCCAGCAGCTCGGGGGTTGGGACCCAGTACTTC. J is TRBJ2-5 and V is TRBV7-2; possible D gene TRBD2, 6 bases. V was shortened by 4 bases and J by 7 bases, with 10 bases between the two germline ends. There are 12 residues in the CDR3. CDR1 is SGHTA, CDR2 FQGNSA, per germline. The whole variable domain, filled in from reference TRBV7-2 and TRBJ2-5, reads GAGVSQSPSNKVTEKGKDVELRCDPISGHTALYWYRQSLGQGLEFLIYFQGNSAPDKSGLPSDRFSAERTGGSVSTLTIQRTQQEDSAVYLCASSSGVGTQYFGPGTRLLVL.

The V call is TRBV7-8, the J call TRBJ1-6; the D is unclear. The CDR3 sequence is 15 residues long. Germline values: CDR1 SGHVS, CDR2 FQNEAQ. V dropped 2 bases and J dropped 11 bases, with 16 bases sitting between them. CDR3 in DNA: TGTGCCAGCAGCTTATCGGGAGACGATTGGACACCCCTCCACTTT. This sequence encodes CASSLSGDDWTPLHF.

This clone appeared once. Other DNA sequences of this sample code for an identical CDR3. V and J are TRBV9 and TRBJ1-1; D possibly corresponds to TRBD1 (5 bases). This CDR3 is built from 13 residues. V was clipped by 2 bases and J by 4 bases, with 9 bases between them. Germline CDR1 is SGDLS and CDR2 is YYNGEE. DNA of the CDR3: TGTGCCAGCAGCGTGGGGGGGTTCACTGAAGCTTTCTTT. Translation gives CASSVGGFTEAFF.

The chain recombines TRBV5-6 with TRBJ2-2; D gene uncertain. The V gene's germline CDR1 is SGHDT and CDR2 YYEEEE. The CDR3 extends over 14 amino acids. Trimming removed 0 bases at V and 1 base at J, with 4 bases between. The CDR3 here is CASSLGQNTGELFF. Here the CDR3 DNA reads TGTGCCAGCAGCTTGGGACAGAACACCGGGGAGCTGTTTTTT.

The V gene is TRBV13, the J gene TRBJ1-2, with D perhaps matching TRBD1 (5 bases). V was cut by 5 bases and J by 4 bases, with 14 bases left in between. Germline CDR1 and CDR2: PRHDT and FYEKMQ (reference sequence). This CDR3 region has 14 residues. The CDR3 loop is CASSTATDFYGYTF. The CDR3 coding sequence is TGTGCCAGCAGCACCGCGACAGATTTCTATGGCTACACCTTC.

The V gene is TRBV2, the J gene TRBJ2-5; 9 bases agree with TRBD1. Germline lookup yields CDR1 SNHLY and CDR2 FYNNEI. This CDR3 region has 14 residues. Trimming cost V 7 bases and J 3 bases; bases outside gene matches: 6. As DNA, the CDR3 is TGTGCCAGCACCCGAAGGACAGGGGAAGAGACCCAGTACTTC. The encoded protein is CASTRRTGEETQYF. The complete variable domain, with remaining parts taken from reference TRBV2 and TRBJ2-5, reads EPEVTQTPSHQVTQMGQEVILRCVPISNHLYFYWYRQILGQKVEFLVSFYNNEISEKSEIFDDQFSVERPDGSNFTLKIRSTKLEDSAMYFCASTRRTGEETQYFGPGTRLLVL.

This sequence joins TRBV7-6 and TRBJ2-3, with 11 bases lining up with TRBD1. CDR1 is SGHVS and CDR2 is FNYEAQ in the germline V gene. V lost 1 base to trimming and J lost 3 bases; unmatched junction nucleotides: 6. The CDR3 totals 17 residues. The CDR3 nucleotides are TGTGCCAGCAGCTTAGTGAGGGACAGGGGGTGGACAGATACGCAGTATTTT. Protein sequence: CASSLVRDRGWTDTQYF.

The chain carries TRBV2 and TRBJ2-7; D ambiguous. V lost 7 bases, J lost 9 bases, and 16 bases lay in between. The CDR3 length is 12 residues. CDR1 is SNHLY and CDR2 is FYNNEI in the germline V gene. The CDR3: CASTERQPGQYF. The CDR3 nucleotides are TGTGCCAGCACCGAAAGGCAGCCGGGGCAGTACTTC.

This CDR3 reads CASSQGGGSTDTQYF. The CDR3, as DNA: TGTGCCAGCAGCCAAGGGGGCGGAAGCACAGATACGCAGTATTTT. The chain carries TRBV4-2 and TRBJ2-3; D may be TRBD1 (5 bases). Germline CDR1 reads LGHNA; CDR2 reads YNFKEQ. Trimming removed 1 base from V and 0 bases from J, with 8 bases in between. The CDR3 has 15 amino acids.

The chain recombines TRBV6-2 or TRBV6-3 with TRBJ2-7; no clear D. With 2 bases removed from V and 3 bases from J, the gap between germline ends came to 8 bases. The CDR3 is 13 amino acids. The germline V gene has CDR1 MNHEY and CDR2 SVGEGT. The CDR3 region is CASSYISHYEQYF. In DNA, the CDR3 is TGTGCCAGCAGTTACATCTCACACTACGAGCAGTACTTC.

This clone was picked up one time. This CDR3 is CASSAPTGVDEAFF. CDR3 sequence (DNA): TGTGCCAGCAGCGCACCAACAGGGGTGGATGAAGCTTTCTTT. The rearrangement joins TRBV7-9 to TRBJ1-1; 7 bases align to TRBD1. Germline CDR1 and CDR2: SEHNR and FQNEAQ (reference sequence). The CDR3 totals 14 residues. V shed 5 bases and J 7 bases; nucleotides not matched to a gene: 10.

V usage is TRBV4-2 and J usage is TRBJ2-1, with TRBD2 as a possible D gene (5 bases). This CDR3 has 14 residues. Looked up from germline, CDR1 is LGHNA and CDR2 is YNFKEQ. Trimming left V 1 base short and J 5 bases short, with 9 bases between. This CDR3 is CASSQVSGNNEQFF. The CDR3 region has the DNA TGTGCCAGCAGCCAAGTGAGCGGTAACAATGAGCAGTTCTTC.

Note on this clone: The sample carries other DNA sequences with the same CDR3. The V gene is TRBV9, the J gene TRBJ2-3, with D possibly being TRBD2 (6 bases). The CDR3 extends over 15 amino acids. Germline lookup yields CDR1 SGDLS and CDR2 YYNGEE. V shed 0 bases and J shed 0 bases, with 8 bases lying between them. In DNA, the CDR3 is TGTGCCAGCAGCGTAGCGGGGACTAGCACAGATACGCAGTATTTT. Residues: CASSVAGTSTDTQYF.

The rearrangement joins TRBV6-1 to TRBJ2-7, with D possibly matching TRBD2 (6 bases). The CDR3 has 15 amino acids. Trimming stripped 3 bases from V and 0 bases from J, with 12 bases between. Germline V CDR1 and CDR2: MNHNS, SASEGT. The CDR3 region has the DNA TGTGCCAGCAGTGAGGCAGCGGGCTACTCCTACGAGCAGTACTTC. It encodes CASSEAAGYSYEQYF.

A note on this clone: The same CDR3 arises from other DNA sequences in this sample as well. The chain uses TRBV6-5 and TRBJ1-5; no clear D gene. CDR1 and CDR2 from the germline V gene are MNHEY and SVGAGI. This CDR3 has 15 residues. Between the trimmed V and J ends, which lost 0 bases and 0 bases, there was a span of 6 bases. This CDR3 reads CASSYSRYSNQPQHF. Written as DNA, the CDR3 is TGTGCCAGCAGTTACTCGCGGTATAGCAATCAGCCCCAGCATTTT.

The chain couples TRBV7-8 to TRBJ2-7, with 7 bases matching TRBD1. Germline loops: CDR1 SGHVS, CDR2 FQNEAQ. This CDR3 is built from 15 residues. The V segment lost 3 bases and the J segment 7 bases; nucleotides outside the gene matches: 12. CDR3 loop: CASSFQTGTLREQYF. The DNA of the CDR3 is TGTGCCAGCAGCTTCCAGACAGGGACCCTGAGGGAGCAGTACTTC.